This T cell receptor beta chain originates from a study of blood T cell repertoires in COVID-19. Turning to the study itself: Spain, Italy and the United States supplied samples that represented acute and convalescent COVID-19. The cDNA or gDNA used as material had been derived from T cells, B-cell-depleted T cells, or PBMCs.

This CDR3 is 13 amino acids long. V lost 3 bases, J lost 5 bases, and 10 bases lay in between. The germline gives CDR1 MRHNA, CDR2 SNTAGT. Seattle patient enrollment occurred during active infection, with longitudinal follow-up thereafter. Original handling: Scientists estimated how many nucleated cells there were by amplifying reference gene primers. Here immunoSEQ multiplex PCR was the method, and the copy in TCRdb shows in-frame clones only, minus some. D and trimming were read from the DNA, whereas the V and J calls and clone size are those reported in that table. The sample lists some 120,000 clones; approximately 85% were seen once.

This chain joins TRBV6-4 and TRBJ1-2; D is uncertain. This clonotype was sampled from a woman of 80 years or more with COVID-19, enrolled during active disease. The sequencing input was peripheral blood. In nucleotides, the CDR3 is TGTGCCAGCAGTGAGGGCGGAGGGTATGGCTACACCTTC. It is translated as CASSEGGGYGYTF.